The next 13 T cell receptor beta chains were all read from a single sample in a study of shared clonotypes between healthy human individuals (TCRdb year 2020). CD8 naive samples were CD45RO-negative cells positively selected for CCR7, giving a CD45RA+CCR7+ population that excluded TemRA cells. Library creation used the immunoSEQ multiplex PCR assay. TCRdb carries this immuneACCESS record with in-frame sequences only. Its versions omit some clonotypes, under half of them owing to an unresolved V gene in the studies checked, with the rest unexplained. The sample table holds approximately 840,000 clones, of which roughly 96% were seen once. Around 0.21% of the sample lies in the top ten. Specimen: naive CD8+ T cells sorted from blood. Read against the paper, the sample's cell subset or site label means: CD45RA+CCR7+. Receptor source: a man aged 25-45 years in good health.

The chain links TRBV28 to TRBJ1-5; D uncertain. Trimming pared 11 bases from V and 2 bases from J, leaving 13 bases between. The CDR3 extends over 13 amino acids. The germline V gene has CDR1 MDHEN and CDR2 SYDVKM. This CDR3 reads CAGNAPGNQPQHF. The CDR3 region has the DNA TGTGCCGGAAATGCCCCGGGCAATCAGCCCCAGCATTTT.

The V and J genes are TRBV15 and TRBJ2-7; possibly TRBD1 for D (6 bases). The CDR3 runs to 13 residues. Germline V gene sequence: CDR1 LNHNV, CDR2 YYDKDF (reference sequence). Trimming took 5 bases from V and 2 from J, leaving 10 bases between them. CDR3 DNA sequence: TGTGCCACCAGCTGGGACACAGCCTACGAGCAGTACTTC. Translated, it gives CATSWDTAYEQYF.

The chain has TRBV5-1 and TRBJ2-3; TRBD2 is a possible D gene (5 bases). The CDR3 consists of 16 residues. Germline assignment: CDR1 SGHRS and CDR2 YFSETQ. V lost 4 bases to trimming and J lost 0 bases, with 15 bases between them. The CDR3: CASSLSGSPSTDTQYF. The CDR3 bases are TGCGCCAGCAGCCTATCGGGGTCCCCCAGCACAGATACGCAGTATTTT.

The rearrangement uses TRBV11-3 and TRBJ2-3; D unresolved. This CDR3 comprises 15 residues. Germline CDR1 and CDR2: SGHNT and YENEEA. V dropped 1 base and J dropped 1 base, with 9 bases sitting between them. The CDR3 DNA reads as TGTGCCAGCAGCTTAGCCCGAGAGGGCACAGATACGCAGTATTTT. Its protein is CASSLAREGTDTQYF.

This chain joins TRBV27 and TRBJ2-3; D unclear. Germline CDR1 is MNHEY and CDR2 is SMNVEV (reference sequence). Trimming cost V 3 bases and J 0 bases, with 7 bases left between them. CDR3 size: 14 residues. The CDR3 loop reads CASSFLTSTDTQYF. The CDR3, as DNA: TGTGCCAGCAGTTTCCTCACTAGCACAGATACGCAGTATTTT.

This sequence joins TRBV2 and TRBJ2-7, with D perhaps matching TRBD1 (5 bases). The CDR3 runs 12 residues. V lost 10 bases to trimming and J lost 4 bases, with 14 bases between them. CDR1 is SNHLY, CDR2 FYNNEI, per germline. In DNA form, the CDR3 reads TGTGCCACCCGGACAATGGGGTACGAGCAGTACTTC. Translating gives CATRTMGYEQYF. Looking up the rest from reference TRBV2 and TRBJ2-7 gives the full variable domain: EPEVTQTPSHQVTQMGQEVILRCVPISNHLYFYWYRQILGQKVEFLVSFYNNEISEKSEIFDDQFSVERPDGSNFTLKIRSTKLEDSAMYFCATRTMGYEQYFGPGTRLTVT.

This sequence joins TRBV7-3 and TRBJ2-7; no definite D call. The CDR3 runs to 13 residues. In germline, CDR1 is SGHTA, CDR2 FQGTGA. Trimming cost V 0 bases and J 2 bases, with 5 bases left between them. The CDR3 DNA follows: TGTGCCAGCAGCTTAACGTCGGCCTACGAGCAGTACTTC. Amino acids: CASSLTSAYEQYF.

The chain uses TRBV7-2 and TRBJ2-3, with D unclear. Germline V gives CDR1 SGHTA, CDR2 FQGNSA. The CDR3 extends over 12 amino acids. The V end was cut by 4 bases, the J end by 6 bases, with 8 bases between. The CDR3 loop reads CASSSSPDTQYF. In DNA, the CDR3 is TGTGCCAGCAGCTCCTCGCCGGATACGCAGTATTTT.

The chain employs TRBV7-2 and TRBJ1-5; no firm D call. The V end was cut by 3 bases, the J end by 3 bases, with 9 bases between. This CDR3 is built from 14 residues. Germline CDR1 reads SGHTA; CDR2 reads FQGNSA. Here the CDR3 reads CASSFAADNQPQHF. The CDR3 DNA sequence: TGTGCCAGCAGCTTTGCGGCAGACAATCAGCCCCAGCATTTT.

The V call is TRBV4-1, the J call TRBJ2-3, with TRBD1 matching over 8 bases. The J segment lost 5 bases and the V segment lost 3 bases, leaving 10 bases of the junction unmatched. The germline gives CDR1 MGHRA, CDR2 YSYEKL. This CDR3 comprises 16 residues. CDR3: CASSQGLGTGQDTQYF. Here the CDR3 DNA reads TGCGCCAGCAGCCAGGGCCTGGGGACAGGTCAAGATACGCAGTATTTT.

The chain carries TRBV15 and TRBJ1-5; 7 nucleotides align to TRBD1. The length of the CDR3 is 16 residues. V was pared by 3 bases and J by 5 bases, with 10 bases of the junction left unmatched. The germline V gene has CDR1 LNHNV and CDR2 YYDKDF (reference sequence). CDR3 in amino acids: CATSRDGQDFDQPQHF. The DNA of the CDR3 is TGTGCCACCAGCAGGGATGGACAGGATTTCGATCAGCCCCAGCATTTT.

The chain carries TRBV29-1 and TRBJ2-1, with D perhaps TRBD2 (5 bases). Per the germline V gene, CDR1 is SQVTM and CDR2 is ANQGSEA. The CDR3 runs 15 residues. Trimming pared 3 bases from V and 10 bases from J, leaving 22 bases between. The CDR3 DNA reads as TGCAGCGTTGATTGGGGAGATGCGGGCGGAAGAGAGCAGTTCTTC. As protein: CSVDWGDAGGREQFF.

The gene calls are TRBV2 and TRBJ2-1; D perhaps matches TRBD2 (6 bases). The CDR3 contains 16 residues. CDR1 is SNHLY and CDR2 is FYNNEI in the germline V gene. Trimming cost V 1 base and J 0 bases, with 10 bases left between them. The CDR3 bases are TGTGCCAGCAGTGAAGAGGGGACTCTCTCCTACAATGAGCAGTTCTTC. This gives the protein CASSEEGTLSYNEQFF.